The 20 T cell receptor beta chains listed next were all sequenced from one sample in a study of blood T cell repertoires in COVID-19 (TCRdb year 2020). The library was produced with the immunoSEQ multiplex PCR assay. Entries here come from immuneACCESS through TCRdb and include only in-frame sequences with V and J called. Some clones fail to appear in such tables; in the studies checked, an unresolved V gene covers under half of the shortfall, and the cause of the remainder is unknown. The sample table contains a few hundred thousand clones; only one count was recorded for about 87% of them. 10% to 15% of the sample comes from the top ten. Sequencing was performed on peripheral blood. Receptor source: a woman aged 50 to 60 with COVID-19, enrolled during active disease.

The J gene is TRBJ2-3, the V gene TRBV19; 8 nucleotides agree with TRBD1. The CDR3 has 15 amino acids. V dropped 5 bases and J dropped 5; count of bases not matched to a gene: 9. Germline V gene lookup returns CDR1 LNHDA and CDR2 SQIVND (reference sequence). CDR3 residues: CASSSQTGVGDTQYF. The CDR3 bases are TGTGCCAGTAGTTCTCAGACAGGGGTGGGAGATACGCAGTATTTT.

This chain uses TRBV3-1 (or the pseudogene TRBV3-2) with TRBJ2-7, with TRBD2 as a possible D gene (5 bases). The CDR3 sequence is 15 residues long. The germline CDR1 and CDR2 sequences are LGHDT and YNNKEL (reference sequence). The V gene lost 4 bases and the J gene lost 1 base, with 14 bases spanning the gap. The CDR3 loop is CASSPLRAVSYEQYF. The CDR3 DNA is TGTGCCAGCAGCCCCCTGAGGGCGGTATCCTACGAGCAGTACTTC.

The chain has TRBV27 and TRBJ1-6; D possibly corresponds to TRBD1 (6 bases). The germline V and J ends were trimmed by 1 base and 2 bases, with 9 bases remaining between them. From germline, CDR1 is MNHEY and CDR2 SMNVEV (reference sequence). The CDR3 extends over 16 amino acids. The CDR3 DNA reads TGTGCCAGCAGTTTATACCAGGGGACCTATAATTCACCCCTCCACTTT. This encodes CASSLYQGTYNSPLHF.

CDR3 DNA: TGTGCCAGCAGCTTCGGGCGGACAAGGTCAGGCGAGCAGTACTTC. It translates to CASSFGRTRSGEQYF. V gene TRBV11-2 combines with J gene TRBJ2-7; D may be TRBD1 (5 bases). This CDR3 is built from 15 residues. Per germline, CDR1 SGHAT and CDR2 FQNNGV. V lost 3 bases, J lost 6 bases, and 18 bases lay in between. Together with reference TRBV11-2 and TRBJ2-7, the CDR3 gives the full variable domain: EAGVAQSPRYKIIEKRQSVAFWCNPISGHATLYWYQQILGQGPKLLIQFQNNGVVDDSQLPKDRFSAERLKGVDSTLKIQPAKLEDSAVYLCASSFGRTRSGEQYFGPGTRLTVT.

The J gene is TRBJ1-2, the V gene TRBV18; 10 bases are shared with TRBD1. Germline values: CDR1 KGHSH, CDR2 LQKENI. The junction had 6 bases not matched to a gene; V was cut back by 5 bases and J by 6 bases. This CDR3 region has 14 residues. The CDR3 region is CASSTGQGLDGYTF. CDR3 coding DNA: TGTGCCAGCTCAACGGGACAGGGGTTAGATGGCTACACCTTC.

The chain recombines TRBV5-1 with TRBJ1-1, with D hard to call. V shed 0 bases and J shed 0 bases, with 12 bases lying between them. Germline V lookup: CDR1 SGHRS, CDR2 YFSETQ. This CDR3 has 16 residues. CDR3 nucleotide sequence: TGCGCCAGCAGCTTGGTCACAGTCTCTATGAACACTGAAGCTTTCTTT. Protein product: CASSLVTVSMNTEAFF. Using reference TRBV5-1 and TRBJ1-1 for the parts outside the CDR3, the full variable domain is KAGVTQTPRYLIKTRGQQVTLSCSPISGHRSVSWYQQTPGQGLQFLFEYFSETQRNKGNFPGRFSGRQFSNSRSEMNVSTLELGDSALYLCASSLVTVSMNTEAFFGQGTRLTVV.

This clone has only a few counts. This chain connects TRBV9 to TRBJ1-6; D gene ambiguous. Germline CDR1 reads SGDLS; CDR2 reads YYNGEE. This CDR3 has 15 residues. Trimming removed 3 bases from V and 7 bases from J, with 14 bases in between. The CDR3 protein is CASSATNLENSPLHF. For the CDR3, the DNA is TGTGCCAGCAGCGCGACAAACTTGGAAAATTCACCCCTCCACTTT.

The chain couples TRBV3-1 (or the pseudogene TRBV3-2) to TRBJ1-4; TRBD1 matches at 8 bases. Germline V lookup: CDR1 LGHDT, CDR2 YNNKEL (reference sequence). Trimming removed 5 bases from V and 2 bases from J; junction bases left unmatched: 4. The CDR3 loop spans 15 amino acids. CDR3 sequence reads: CASSSHRGTNEKLFF. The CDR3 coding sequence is TGTGCCAGCAGCTCGCACAGGGGGACTAATGAAAAACTGTTTTTT.

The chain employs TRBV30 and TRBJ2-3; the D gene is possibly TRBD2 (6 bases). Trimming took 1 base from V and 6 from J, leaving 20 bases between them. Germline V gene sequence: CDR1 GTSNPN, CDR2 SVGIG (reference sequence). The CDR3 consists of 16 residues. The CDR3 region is CAWSEGGVGLWDTQYF. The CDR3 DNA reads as TGTGCCTGGAGTGAAGGAGGGGTAGGATTGTGGGATACGCAGTATTTT.

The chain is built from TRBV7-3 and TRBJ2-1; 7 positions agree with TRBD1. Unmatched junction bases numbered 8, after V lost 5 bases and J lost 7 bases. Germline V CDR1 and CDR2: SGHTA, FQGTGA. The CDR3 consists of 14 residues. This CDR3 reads CASSPLDRSNEQFF. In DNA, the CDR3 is TGTGCCAGCAGCCCGTTGGACAGGTCGAATGAGCAGTTCTTC.

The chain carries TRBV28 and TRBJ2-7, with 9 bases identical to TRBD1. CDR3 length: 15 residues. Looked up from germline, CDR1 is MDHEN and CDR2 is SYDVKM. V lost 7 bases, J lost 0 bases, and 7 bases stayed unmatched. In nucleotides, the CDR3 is TGTGCCAGCAACTACCCGGGACAGGGCTCCTACGAGCAGTACTTC. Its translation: CASNYPGQGSYEQYF. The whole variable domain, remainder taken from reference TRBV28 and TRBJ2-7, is DVKVTQSSRYLVKRTGEKVFLECVQDMDHENMFWYRQDPGLGLRLIYFSYDVKMKEKGDIPEGYSVSREKKERFSLILESASTNQTSMYLCASNYPGQGSYEQYFGPGTRLTVT.

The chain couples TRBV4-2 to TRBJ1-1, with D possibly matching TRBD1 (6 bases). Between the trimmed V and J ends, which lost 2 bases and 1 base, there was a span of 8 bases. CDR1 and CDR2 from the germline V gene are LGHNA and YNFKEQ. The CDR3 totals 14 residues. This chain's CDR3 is CASSQMTGNTEAFF. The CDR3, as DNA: TGTGCCAGCAGCCAAATGACAGGGAACACTGAAGCTTTCTTT.

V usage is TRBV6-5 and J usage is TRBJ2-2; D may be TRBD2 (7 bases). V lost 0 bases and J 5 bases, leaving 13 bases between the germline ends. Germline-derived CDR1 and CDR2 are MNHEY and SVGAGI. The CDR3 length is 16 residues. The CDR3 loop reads CASSYSEGGPTGELFF. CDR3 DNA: TGTGCCAGCAGTTACTCGGAGGGGGGGCCGACCGGGGAGCTGTTTTTT.

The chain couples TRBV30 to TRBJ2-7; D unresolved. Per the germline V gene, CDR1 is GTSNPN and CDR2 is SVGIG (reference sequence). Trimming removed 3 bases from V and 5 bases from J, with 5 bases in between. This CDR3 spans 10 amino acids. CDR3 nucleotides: TGTGCCTGGAGCCGGGACGAGCAGTACTTC. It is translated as CAWSRDEQYF.

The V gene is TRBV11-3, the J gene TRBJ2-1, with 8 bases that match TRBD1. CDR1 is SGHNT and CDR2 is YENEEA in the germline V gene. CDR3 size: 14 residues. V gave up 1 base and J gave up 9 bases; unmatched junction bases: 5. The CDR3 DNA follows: TGTGCCAGCAGCTTAGGCCAGGGGGCCGGTGAGCAGTTCTTC. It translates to CASSLGQGAGEQFF.

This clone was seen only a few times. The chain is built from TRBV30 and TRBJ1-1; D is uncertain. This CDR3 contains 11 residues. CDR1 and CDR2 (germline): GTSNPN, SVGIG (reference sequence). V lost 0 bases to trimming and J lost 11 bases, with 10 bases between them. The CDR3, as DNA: TGTGCCTGGAGTGTATCTGATGCGGCTTTCTTT. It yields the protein CAWSVSDAAFF.

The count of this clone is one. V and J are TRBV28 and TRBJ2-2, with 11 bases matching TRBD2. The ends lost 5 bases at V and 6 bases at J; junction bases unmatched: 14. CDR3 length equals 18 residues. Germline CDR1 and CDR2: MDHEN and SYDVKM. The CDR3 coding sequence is TGTGCCAGCAGTCCCCTACTAGCGGGGGCCACAAATTCCGGGGAGCTGTTTTTT. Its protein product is CASSPLLAGATNSGELFF.

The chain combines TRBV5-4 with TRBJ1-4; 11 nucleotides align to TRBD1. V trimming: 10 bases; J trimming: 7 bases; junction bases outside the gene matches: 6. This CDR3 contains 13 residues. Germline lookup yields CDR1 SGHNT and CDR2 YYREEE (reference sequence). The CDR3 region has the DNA TGTGCCGAACCCGGGACAGGGGGTGAAAAACTGTTTTTT. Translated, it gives CAEPGTGGEKLFF.

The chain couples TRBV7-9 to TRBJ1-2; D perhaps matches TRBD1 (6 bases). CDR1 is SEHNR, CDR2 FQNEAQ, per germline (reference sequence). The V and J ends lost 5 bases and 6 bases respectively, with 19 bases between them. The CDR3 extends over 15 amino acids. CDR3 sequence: CASSDVSGVGHGYTF. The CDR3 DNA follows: TGTGCCAGCAGCGACGTTTCAGGGGTGGGGCATGGCTACACCTTC. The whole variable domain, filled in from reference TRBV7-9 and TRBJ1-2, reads DTGVSQNPRHKITKRGQNVTFRCDPISEHNRLYWYRQTLGQGPEFLTYFQNEAQLEKSRLLSDRFSAERPKGSFSTLEIQRTEQGDSAMYLCASSDVSGVGHGYTFGSGTRLTVV.

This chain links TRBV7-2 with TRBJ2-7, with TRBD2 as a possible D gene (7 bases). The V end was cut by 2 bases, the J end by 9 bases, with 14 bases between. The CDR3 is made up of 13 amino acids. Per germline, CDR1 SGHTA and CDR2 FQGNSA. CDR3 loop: CASSLRGGAGQYF. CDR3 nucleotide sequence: TGTGCCAGCAGCTTACGCGGGGGCGCGGGGCAGTACTTC.